Listed here are 7 T cell receptor beta chains from one sample, sequenced in a study of OX40 agonist ivuxolimab in advanced cancers. Produced via immunoSEQ multiplex PCR; TCRdb's table is partial and in-frame only. The sample consists of more than 20,000 clones, around 80% of them appearing once. The material sequenced was CD4+ or CD8+ T cells sorted from blood, taken in a trial of the OX40 agonist ivuxolimab. All receptors derive from an adult with an advanced solid tumor such as melanoma, head and neck, liver or kidney cancer.

The chain is built from TRBV2 and TRBJ2-2; D might be TRBD2 (5 bases). Germline V gives CDR1 SNHLY, CDR2 FYNNEI. Trimming took 8 bases from V and 5 from J, leaving 9 bases between them. There are 12 residues in the CDR3. CDR3 nucleotides: TGTGCCAGCGGGTGGGAGACCGGGGAGCTGTTTTTT. Translation: CASGWETGELFF.

This rearrangement joins TRBV6-5 to TRBJ2-7; D is possibly TRBD1 (6 bases). This CDR3 has 14 amino acids. From germline, CDR1 is MNHEY and CDR2 SVGAGI. V lost 6 bases and J 1 base, leaving 13 bases between the germline ends. The CDR3 DNA sequence: TGTGCCAGCAGAGAACGGCAGGGGTCCTACGAGCAGTACTTC. The encoded protein is CASRERQGSYEQYF.

The chain couples TRBV5-8 to TRBJ1-1; TRBD1 might be the D (6 bases). The CDR3 runs 13 residues. Germline CDR1 reads SGHTS; CDR2 reads YDEGEE. V was pared by 3 bases and J by 1 base, with 7 bases between. Here the CDR3 DNA reads TGTGCCAGCAGCTCACAGGGGAACACTGAAGCTTTCTTT. This translates into CASSSQGNTEAFF.

The chain uses TRBV9 and TRBJ2-1; D gene uncertain. Trimming stripped 0 bases from V and 9 bases from J, with 4 bases between. CDR1 is SGDLS, CDR2 YYNGEE, per germline. This CDR3 spans 11 amino acids. CDR3 region: CASSVGGEQFF. CDR3 nucleotides: TGTGCCAGCAGCGTAGGAGGTGAGCAGTTCTTC.

The count of this clone is one. This chain joins TRBV7-6 and TRBJ2-1, with D uncertain. Trimming removed 5 bases at V and 5 bases at J, with 10 bases between. The CDR3 has 13 amino acids. Germline assignment: CDR1 SGHVS and CDR2 FNYEAQ. CDR3 in amino acids: CASSPRLHNEQFF. CDR3 nucleotides: TGTGCCAGCAGCCCTAGATTGCACAATGAGCAGTTCTTC. Together with reference TRBV7-6 and TRBJ2-1, the CDR3 gives the full variable domain: GAGVSQSPRYKVTKRGQDVALRCDPISGHVSLYWYRQALGQGPEFLTYFNYEAQQDKSGLPNDRFSAERPEGSISTLTIQRTEQRDSAMYRCASSPRLHNEQFFGPGTRLTVL.

The chain links TRBV5-6 to TRBJ2-3; D gene unclear. V was cut by 2 bases and J by 11 bases, with 9 bases left in between. The CDR3 totals 11 residues. Germline lookup yields CDR1 SGHDT and CDR2 YYEEEE. The CDR3 loop is CASSFSVEQYF. The CDR3 DNA sequence: TGTGCCAGCAGCTTTTCTGTTGAGCAGTATTTT.

J is TRBJ2-1 and V is TRBV6-5, with 10 bases lining up with TRBD2. Unmatched junction bases numbered 6, after V lost 6 bases and J lost 4 bases. CDR1 MNHEY and CDR2 SVGAGI come from the germline V gene. This CDR3 has 15 amino acids. The CDR3 DNA reads TGTGCCAGCAGCCAGAGCGGGGGGGGATACAATGAGCAGTTCTTC. Translated, it gives CASSQSGGGYNEQFF.